This TCR beta chain emerged from a study of metastatic and nonmetastatic thyroid tumors. General study results and limits: For both blood and tumor, malignant thyroid tumors reportedly showed significantly higher TCR beta diversity than benign nodules did.

CDR1 SQVTM and CDR2 ANQGSEA come from the germline V gene. CDR3 size: 11 residues. The ends were cut back, 4 bases at V and 6 bases at J, with 9 bases in the middle. This clone appeared many times. Its antigen is unidentified. Other DNA sequences within the sample encode an identical CDR3. TCRdb re-clonotyped the PCR reads via MiXCR. The sample includes about 64,000 clones, around 16% of them seen just once. Prior to thyroid surgery, none of the patients had received any treatment. Specimen: blood. This sequence originates from a male donor with papillary thyroid cancer or a benign thyroid nodule (not recorded which). Some clones in this sample may be carry-over from other donors' samples. The V and J genes are TRBV29-1 and TRBJ1-2; D possibly corresponds to TRBD1 (5 bases). CDR3 protein: CSVVRGNGYTF. The CDR3 DNA follows: TGCAGCGTTGTGCGGGGGAATGGCTACACCTTC.